What follows is one T cell receptor (beta chain) and its context. This clonotype was observed many times. Its antigen target is currently unknown. Base qualities are not at hand, and no much larger clone is one base apart. The data were obtained in a study of T cells in Graves' hyperthyroidism and ophthalmopathy (dated by TCRdb to between 2018 and 2020). About the full investigation: TCR V-J signatures able to tell the groups apart were searched for in a discovery cohort of 100 or so patients, of whom 43 had Graves' ophthalmopathy and roughly 57 had stable Graves' hyperthyroidism. Whether ophthalmopathy could be predicted prospectively was tested in an independent validation cohort made up of under 20 hyperthyroidism patients plus 17 patients who later progressed to ophthalmopathy. The 100 discovery patients were divided at random into training and test sets in a 7:3 ratio. Thyroid tissue and blood T-cell repertoires from roughly 6 Graves' hyperthyroidism patients were also compared in the study. After blood sampling, hyperthyroidism patients were treated with methimazole at a starting dose of 30 mg daily, and ophthalmopathy patients were treated with high-dose intravenous methylprednisolone. The paper describes TCR Vbeta CDR3 sequencing of some 130 peripheral blood samples, made up of under 50 ophthalmopathy patients, some 76 hyperthyroidism patients and 17 progressor patients.

V drops 6 bases and J drops 3 bases, leaving 8 bases in between. Based on the germline V gene, the CDR1 and CDR2 sequences are LGHNA and YNFKEQ. The CDR3 sequence holds 12 residues, the cysteine and phenylalanine included. Only the CDR3 portion is preserved as DNA: 36 bases, with reading frame beginning at the first base. A patient counted as having stable Graves' hyperthyroidism if no progression to ophthalmopathy occurred over 18 months of follow-up. Hyperthyroidism patients were aged 18 to 65 years and newly diagnosed, with disease duration of less than 2 months. Patients with uncontrolled infections, other autoimmune diseases, pregnancy or lactation were excluded. Clinical symptoms, serum thyroxine and TRAb, thyroid ultrasound, and orbital computed tomography formed the basis for the diagnoses. Total RNA was extracted using Trizol reagent, and RNA quality was assessed on an Agilent 2100 Bioanalyzer.

TCR beta CDR3 regions were amplified from RNA transcripts. A first-round RT-PCR of the TCR CDR3 used the HTBI primer set with the Qiagen OneStep RT-PCR kit. Libraries were constructed in a second round of multiplex PCR, after which size selection and purification were performed. Sequencing of the libraries was done on an Illumina HiSeq2000 using paired-end 100 bp reads. The authors processed their data as follows. SOAPnuke was used to process the raw data, throwing out any read that contained adapters or uncalled bases, had a mean Phred below 15, or lacked an exact constant-primer or identifier match. High-quality paired reads were merged with COPE v1.2.5, and unique nucleotide sequences were defined as clonotypes. MiTCR v1.1 was used to align the clonotypes against IMGT TRBV, TRBD and TRBJ reference segments. Analysis was restricted to V-J combinations with a frequency above 0.0001, which covered 99% to 99.2% of repertoires. The TCS score was defined as F50 (clonal expansion) divided by E x V (chaos), with BLOSUM62-based TCRdist calculated between CDR3 peptides within each V-J. Welch's t-statistics and random forest reduced around 520 V-J features to roughly 13, which were used in a naive Bayes classifier (R e1071). The Morisita-Horn index was used to measure how similar the thyroid and blood repertoires were. TCRdb's own reprocessing of the public reads used fastp at Q25 and MiXCR and kept productive beta chains. Every entry covers one CDR3 protein and lists the most common genes and DNA from its rows. The V and J calls follow TCRdb's processing rather than the paper's. A total of about 98,000 distinct CDR3 sequences appear in this sample, roughly 40% of them only once. The ten largest clones add up to about 9.4% of the sample.

What the work shows at the level of the full study, not this receptor alone: A 13 V-J signature model separated ophthalmopathy from stable hyperthyroidism, with approximately 86% sensitivity and about 81% specificity in cross-validation and 80%/75% in testing. Blood samples also contained most of the expanded thyroid clonotypes (frequency above 0.001), which suggests that blood repertoires may reflect thyroid immune responses. Sample size was not statistically predetermined, and investigators were not blinded to group allocation. In validation, the model predicted progression to ophthalmopathy with approximately 69% sensitivity and less than 75% specificity, a median of around six months before onset.

This chain is built from TRBV4-2 and TRBJ1-1, and perhaps TRBD1 as D gene, on 5 matching bases. Source material: peripheral blood or thyroid tissue (not recorded which). The clonotype comes from a woman aged 25 to 39 with Graves' hyperthyroidism. CDR3 sequence: CASSRGDTEAFF. The nucleotide sequence is TGTGCCAGCAGTCGGGGGGACACTGAAGCTTTCTTT.